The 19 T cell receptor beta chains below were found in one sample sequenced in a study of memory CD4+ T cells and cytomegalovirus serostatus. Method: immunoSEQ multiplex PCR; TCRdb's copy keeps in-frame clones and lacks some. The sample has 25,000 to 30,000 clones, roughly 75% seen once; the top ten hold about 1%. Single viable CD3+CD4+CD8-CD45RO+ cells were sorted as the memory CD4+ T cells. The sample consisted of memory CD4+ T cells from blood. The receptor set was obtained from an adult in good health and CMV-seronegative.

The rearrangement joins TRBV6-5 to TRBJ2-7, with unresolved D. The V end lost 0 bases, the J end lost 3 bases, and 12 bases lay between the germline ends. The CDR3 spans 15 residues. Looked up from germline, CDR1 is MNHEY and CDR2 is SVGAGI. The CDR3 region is CASSYSLWANYEQYF. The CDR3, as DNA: TGTGCCAGCAGTTACTCGTTGTGGGCCAACTACGAGCAGTACTTC.

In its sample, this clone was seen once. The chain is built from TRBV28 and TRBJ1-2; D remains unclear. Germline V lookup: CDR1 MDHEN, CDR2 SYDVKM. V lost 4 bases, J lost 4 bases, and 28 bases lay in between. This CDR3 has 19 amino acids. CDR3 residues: CASSYSFLSLSRSSYGYTF. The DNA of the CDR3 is TGTGCCAGCAGTTATTCTTTTTTATCTCTTTCACGTAGTTCCTATGGCTACACCTTC.

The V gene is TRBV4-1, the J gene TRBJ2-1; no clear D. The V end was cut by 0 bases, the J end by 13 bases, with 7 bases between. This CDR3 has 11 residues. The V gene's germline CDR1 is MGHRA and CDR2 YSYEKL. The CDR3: CASSQEGFQFF. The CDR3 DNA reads TGCGCCAGCAGCCAAGAGGGGTTTCAGTTCTTC.

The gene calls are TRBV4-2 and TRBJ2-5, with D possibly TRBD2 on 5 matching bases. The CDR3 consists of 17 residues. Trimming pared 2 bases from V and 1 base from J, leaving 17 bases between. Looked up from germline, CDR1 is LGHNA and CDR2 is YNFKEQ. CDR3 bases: TGTGCCAGCAGCCAAAGGTCCGGAGAGGGAACCCAAGAGACCCAGTACTTC. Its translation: CASSQRSGEGTQETQYF.

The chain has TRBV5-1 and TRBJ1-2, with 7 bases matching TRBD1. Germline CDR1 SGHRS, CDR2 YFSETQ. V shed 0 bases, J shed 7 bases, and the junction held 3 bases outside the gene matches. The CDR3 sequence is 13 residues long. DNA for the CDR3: TGCGCCAGCAGCTTGGGAGGGGGCCGTGGCTACACCTTC. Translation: CASSLGGGRGYTF.

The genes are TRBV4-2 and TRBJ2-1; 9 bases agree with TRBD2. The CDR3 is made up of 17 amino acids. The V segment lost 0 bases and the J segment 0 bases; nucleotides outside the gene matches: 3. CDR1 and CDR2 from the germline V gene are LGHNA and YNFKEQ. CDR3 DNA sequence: TGTGCCAGCAGCCAAGATCGCGGGGGGGCCTCCTACAATGAGCAGTTCTTC. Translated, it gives CASSQDRGGASYNEQFF.

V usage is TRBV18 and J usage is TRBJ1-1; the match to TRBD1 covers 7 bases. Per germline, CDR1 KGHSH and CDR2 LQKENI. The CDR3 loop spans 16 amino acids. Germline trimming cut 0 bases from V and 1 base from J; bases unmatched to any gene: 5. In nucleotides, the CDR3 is TGTGCCAGCTCACCACCTTCACAGGGGACGAACACTGAAGCTTTCTTT. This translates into CASSPPSQGTNTEAFF.

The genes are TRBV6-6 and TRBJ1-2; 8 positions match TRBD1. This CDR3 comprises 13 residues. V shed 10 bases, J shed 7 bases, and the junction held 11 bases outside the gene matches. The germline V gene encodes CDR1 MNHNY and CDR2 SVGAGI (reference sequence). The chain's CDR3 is CATRGDRPSGYTF. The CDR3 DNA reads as TGTGCCACCAGGGGGGACAGGCCCTCTGGCTACACCTTC.

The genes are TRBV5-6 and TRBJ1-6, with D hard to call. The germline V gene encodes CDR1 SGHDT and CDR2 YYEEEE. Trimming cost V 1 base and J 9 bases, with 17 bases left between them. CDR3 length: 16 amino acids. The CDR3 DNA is TGTGCCAGCAGCTTGCGCTTTGCAGGCCAAGGTTCACCCCTCCACTTT. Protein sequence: CASSLRFAGQGSPLHF.

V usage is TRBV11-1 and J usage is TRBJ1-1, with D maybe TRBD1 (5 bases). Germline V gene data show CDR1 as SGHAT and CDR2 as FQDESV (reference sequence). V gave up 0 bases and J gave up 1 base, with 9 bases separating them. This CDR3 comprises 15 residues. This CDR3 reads CASSLAGRENTEAFF. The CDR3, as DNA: TGTGCCAGCAGCTTAGCGGGACGGGAGAACACTGAAGCTTTCTTT. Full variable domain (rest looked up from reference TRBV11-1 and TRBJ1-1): EAEVAQSPRYKITEKSQAVAFWCDPISGHATLYWYRQILGQGPELLVQFQDESVVDDSQLPKDRFSAERLKGVDSTLKIQPAELGDSAMYLCASSLAGRENTEAFFGQGTRLTVV.

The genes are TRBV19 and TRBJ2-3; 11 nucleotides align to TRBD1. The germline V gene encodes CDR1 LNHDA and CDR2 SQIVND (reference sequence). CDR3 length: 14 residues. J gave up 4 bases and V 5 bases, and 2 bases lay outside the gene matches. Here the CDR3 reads CASSGGQGADTQYF. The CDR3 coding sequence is TGTGCCAGTAGTGGGGGACAGGGGGCAGATACGCAGTATTTT.

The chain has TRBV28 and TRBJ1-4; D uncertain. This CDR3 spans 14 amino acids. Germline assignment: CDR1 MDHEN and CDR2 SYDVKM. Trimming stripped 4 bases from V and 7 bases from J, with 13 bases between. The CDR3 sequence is CASSSGWTAEKLFF. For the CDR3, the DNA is TGTGCCAGCAGTTCCGGTTGGACCGCTGAAAAACTGTTTTTT.

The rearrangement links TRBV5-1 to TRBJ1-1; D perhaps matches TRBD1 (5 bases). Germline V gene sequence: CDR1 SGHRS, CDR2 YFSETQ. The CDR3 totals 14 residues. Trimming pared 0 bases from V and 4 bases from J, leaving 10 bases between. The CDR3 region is CASSLGGAGTEAFF. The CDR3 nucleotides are TGCGCCAGCAGCTTGGGGGGCGCGGGCACTGAAGCTTTCTTT.

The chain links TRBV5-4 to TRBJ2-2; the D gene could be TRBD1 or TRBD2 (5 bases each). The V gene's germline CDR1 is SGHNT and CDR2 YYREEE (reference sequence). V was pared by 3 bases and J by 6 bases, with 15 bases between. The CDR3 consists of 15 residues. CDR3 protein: CASSWPGTPSGELFF. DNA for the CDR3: TGTGCCAGCAGCTGGCCCGGGACCCCTTCCGGGGAGCTGTTTTTT.

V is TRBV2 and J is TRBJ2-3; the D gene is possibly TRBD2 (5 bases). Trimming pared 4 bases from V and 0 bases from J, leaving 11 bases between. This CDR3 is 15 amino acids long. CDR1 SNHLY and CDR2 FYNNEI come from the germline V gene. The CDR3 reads CASSARAGSTDTQYF. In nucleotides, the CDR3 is TGTGCCAGCAGTGCGAGGGCGGGTAGCACAGATACGCAGTATTTT. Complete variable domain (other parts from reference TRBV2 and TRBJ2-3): EPEVTQTPSHQVTQMGQEVILRCVPISNHLYFYWYRQILGQKVEFLVSFYNNEISEKSEIFDDQFSVERPDGSNFTLKIRSTKLEDSAMYFCASSARAGSTDTQYFGPGTRLTVL.

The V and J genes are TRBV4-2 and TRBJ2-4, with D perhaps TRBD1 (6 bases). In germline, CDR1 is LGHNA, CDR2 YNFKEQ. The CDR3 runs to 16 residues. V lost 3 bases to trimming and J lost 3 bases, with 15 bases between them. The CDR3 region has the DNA TGTGCCAGCAGCCAGTCCCCAGGGGCGGGCAAAAACATTCAGTACTTC. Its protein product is CASSQSPGAGKNIQYF.

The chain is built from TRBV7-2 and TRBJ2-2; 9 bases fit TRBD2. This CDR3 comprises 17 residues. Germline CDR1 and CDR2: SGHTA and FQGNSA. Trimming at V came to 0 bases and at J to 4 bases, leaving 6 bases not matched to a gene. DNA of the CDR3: TGTGCCAGCAGCTTAGCCAGCGGGGGGTTCGGCACCGGGGAGCTGTTTTTT. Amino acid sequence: CASSLASGGFGTGELFF.

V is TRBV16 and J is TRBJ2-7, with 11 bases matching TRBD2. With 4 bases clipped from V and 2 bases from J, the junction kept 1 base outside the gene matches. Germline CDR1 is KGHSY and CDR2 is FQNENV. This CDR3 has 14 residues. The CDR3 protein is CASSRLAGTYEQYF. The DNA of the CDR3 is TGTGCCAGCAGCCGACTAGCGGGAACCTACGAGCAGTACTTC.

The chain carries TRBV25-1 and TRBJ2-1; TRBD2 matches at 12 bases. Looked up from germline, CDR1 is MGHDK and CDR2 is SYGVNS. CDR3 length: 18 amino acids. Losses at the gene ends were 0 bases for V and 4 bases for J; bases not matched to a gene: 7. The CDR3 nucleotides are TGTGCCAGCAGTGAATACAGTCGGACTAGCGGGGTATACAATGAGCAGTTCTTC. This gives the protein CASSEYSRTSGVYNEQFF.